Below, 20 T cell receptor beta chains from the same sample are listed, as sequenced in a study of patients and donors after allogeneic stem cell transplantation. TCRdb reanalysed the RT-PCR reads using MiXCR and keeps one entry per CDR3 protein. Among 100,000 to 120,000 distinct CDR3 sequences listed, approximately 40% were seen once. Input material: blood, either unsorted or a sorted T cell fraction (not recorded which). These receptor sequences come from a human donor who was either an allogeneic HSCT recipient or a stem cell or donor lymphocyte infusion donor (not recorded which). It is not recorded whose cells these are; they may come from a transplant donor.

This clonotype was seen repeatedly, ten times or more. This rearrangement joins TRBV11-2 to TRBJ1-4, with D possibly matching TRBD1 (5 bases). Germline V gene sequence: CDR1 SGHAT, CDR2 FQNNGV. V dropped 2 bases and J dropped 11 bases, with 9 bases sitting between them. CDR3 size: 12 residues. CDR3 DNA: TGTGCCAGCAGCTTAACTGGGGGGAAACTGTTTTTT. Translating it yields CASSLTGGKLFF.

The chain recombines TRBV28 with TRBJ2-5; the match to TRBD2 covers 7 bases. Germline CDR1 MDHEN, CDR2 SYDVKM. V trimming: 4 bases; J trimming: 1 base; junction bases outside the gene matches: 3. The CDR3 contains 14 residues. The CDR3 sequence: CASSSSSGQETQYF. The CDR3 DNA sequence: TGTGCCAGCAGTTCATCTAGCGGCCAAGAGACCCAGTACTTC. The whole variable domain, remainder taken from reference TRBV28 and TRBJ2-5, is DVKVTQSSRYLVKRTGEKVFLECVQDMDHENMFWYRQDPGLGLRLIYFSYDVKMKEKGDIPEGYSVSREKKERFSLILESASTNQTSMYLCASSSSSGQETQYFGPGTRLLVL.

This clonotype was counted at least ten times. The chain recombines TRBV5-6 with TRBJ2-2; D remains unclear. The CDR3 loop spans 15 amino acids. V lost 4 bases and J lost 4, with 14 bases in between. Germline V CDR1 and CDR2: SGHDT, YYEEEE. CDR3 DNA sequence: TGTGCCAGCAGCGCCCTGGCCCGATTCACCGGGGAGCTGTTTTTT. Protein: CASSALARFTGELFF.

This clonotype appeared many times. This chain uses TRBV20-1 with TRBJ1-2; 9 bases fit TRBD1. Germline lookup yields CDR1 DFQATT and CDR2 SNEGSKA (reference sequence). The length of the CDR3 is 13 residues. V lost 5 bases, J lost 8 bases, and 9 bases stayed unmatched. The chain's CDR3 is CSAPGQGLSGYTF. Here the CDR3 DNA reads TGCAGTGCTCCCGGACAGGGGCTATCGGGCTACACCTTC.

The J gene is TRBJ2-1, the V gene TRBV7-9; D gene unclear. With 5 bases removed from V and 6 bases from J, the gap between germline ends came to 8 bases. This CDR3 is 12 amino acids long. Germline V gene sequence: CDR1 SEHNR, CDR2 FQNEAQ (reference sequence). The CDR3 nucleotides are TGTGCCAGCAGCCCCGTCATCAATGAGCAGTTCTTC. Its translation is CASSPVINEQFF.

This clonotype was observed a few times. This chain joins TRBV28 and TRBJ1-2; D not resolved. Germline V gene lookup returns CDR1 MDHEN and CDR2 SYDVKM. With 2 bases removed from V and 7 bases from J, the gap between germline ends came to 20 bases. This CDR3 comprises 16 residues. This CDR3 is CASSLGVMNVRVGYTF. The CDR3 DNA is TGTGCCAGCAGTTTAGGGGTAATGAACGTCCGGGTTGGCTACACCTTC.

This chain connects TRBV4-2 to TRBJ2-1; 11 nucleotides match TRBD2. V gave up 1 base and J gave up 4 bases; unmatched junction bases: 3. CDR1 and CDR2 from the germline V gene are LGHNA and YNFKEQ. CDR3 length: 16 amino acids. As DNA, the CDR3 is TGTGCCAGCAGCCAAGTGGGACTAGCGGTTTACAATGAGCAGTTCTTC. Translated, it gives CASSQVGLAVYNEQFF.

The CDR3 here is CALKGGGDTQYF. Written as DNA, the CDR3 is TGTGCCCTTAAGGGCGGAGGAGATACGCAGTATTTT. The chain links TRBV10-3 to TRBJ2-3; tentative D call: TRBD2 (5 bases). The CDR3 has 12 amino acids. The germline CDR1 and CDR2 sequences are ENHRY and SYGVKD. Trimming left V 11 bases short and J 5 bases short, with 14 bases between.

The genes are TRBV6-5 and TRBJ2-1; D possibly corresponds to TRBD1 (5 bases). The CDR3 contains 14 residues. CDR1 is MNHEY, CDR2 SVGAGI, per germline. V gave up 0 bases and J gave up 7 bases, with 10 bases separating them. This CDR3 is CASSYSYQGNEQFF. CDR3 DNA sequence: TGTGCCAGCAGTTACTCCTACCAGGGAAATGAGCAGTTCTTC.

This clonotype was found many times. This chain connects TRBV3-2 to TRBJ1-2; TRBD1 is taken as the D call from the table, unchecked against the DNA. TRBV3-2 corresponds to a pseudogene. This CDR3 comprises 14 residues. The CDR3 nucleotides read TGTGCCAGCGCTCCTTCCCGATCGGTCTATGGCTACACCTTC. Residues: CASAPSRSVYGYTF.

This chain links TRBV25-1 with TRBJ2-5; D remains ambiguous. Germline V lookup: CDR1 MGHDK, CDR2 SYGVNS. Trimming removed 4 bases from V and 7 bases from J, with 7 bases in between. This CDR3 is built from 11 residues. CDR3 bases: TGTGCCAGCAGTGTCGTCGGGACCCAGTACTTC. Amino acid sequence: CASSVVGTQYF.

The chain uses TRBV18 and TRBJ1-4, with D unclear. This CDR3 is built from 15 residues. From germline, CDR1 is KGHSH and CDR2 LQKENI. Trimming stripped 3 bases from V and 8 bases from J, with 16 bases between. The CDR3 DNA reads as TGTGCCAGCTCACCGCCGGATGGGATCGGAGAAAAACTGTTTTTT. Residues: CASSPPDGIGEKLFF. Complete variable domain (other parts from reference TRBV18 and TRBJ1-4): NAGVMQNPRHLVRRRGQEARLRCSPMKGHSHVYWYRQLPEEGLKFMVYLQKENIIDESGMPKERFSAEFPKEGPSILRIQQVVRGDSAAYFCASSPPDGIGEKLFFGSGTQLSVL.

This clonotype showed up just a few times. The V call is TRBV28, the J call TRBJ2-5; D is undetermined. V was shortened by 6 bases and J by 7 bases, with 6 bases between the two germline ends. The germline V gene encodes CDR1 MDHEN and CDR2 SYDVKM. The CDR3 runs to 10 residues. As DNA, the CDR3 is TGTGCCAGCAGCTCATCGACCCAGTACTTC. Translating gives CASSSSTQYF.

This clonotype was counted at least ten times. The chain combines TRBV5-1 with TRBJ1-5; 8 bases match TRBD1. The CDR3 consists of 17 residues. Trimming removed 2 bases from V and 2 bases from J; junction bases left unmatched: 9. Germline values: CDR1 SGHRS, CDR2 YFSETQ. CDR3 sequence reads: CASSFMPTGAGNQPQHF. The DNA of the CDR3 is TGCGCCAGCAGCTTTATGCCGACAGGGGCCGGCAATCAGCCCCAGCATTTT.

This clonotype was detected a few times. The genes are TRBV25-1 and TRBJ1-5, with 11 bases fitting TRBD1. The V and J ends lost 2 bases and 4 bases, in that order; junction bases with no gene match: 4. Germline V gene lookup returns CDR1 MGHDK and CDR2 SYGVNS. The CDR3 has 16 residues. CDR3 nucleotide sequence: TGTGCCAGCAGTGAACCTGGACAGGGGGCGAATCAGCCCCAGCATTTT. Translation: CASSEPGQGANQPQHF.

This clonotype was seen a few times. The chain links TRBV20-1 to TRBJ1-5; D is uncertain. The CDR3 totals 14 residues. Germline CDR1 DFQATT, CDR2 SNEGSKA (reference sequence). The germline V and J ends were trimmed by 3 bases and 0 bases, with 9 bases remaining between them. Here the CDR3 DNA reads TGCAGTGCTAGCACCGGCCCTAGCAATCAGCCCCAGCATTTT. This gives the protein CSASTGPSNQPQHF.

The sample holds one count of this clonotype. The chain couples TRBV20-1 to TRBJ2-3; no firm D call. In germline, CDR1 is DFQATT, CDR2 SNEGSKA (reference sequence). There are 12 residues in the CDR3. V dropped 5 bases and J dropped 4 bases, with 10 bases sitting between them. For the CDR3, the DNA is TGCAGTGCTCCGGACCGTGCAGATACGCAGTATTTT. Translating it yields CSAPDRADTQYF.

Only a few counts were recorded for this clonotype. V gene TRBV7-9 combines with J gene TRBJ1-1; TRBD1 might be the D (6 bases). Germline-derived CDR1 and CDR2 are SEHNR and FQNEAQ (reference sequence). This CDR3 contains 15 residues. V was trimmed by 2 bases and J by 4 bases, leaving 14 bases between them. CDR3 in amino acids: CASSLRGAAGTEAFF. The CDR3 nucleotides are TGTGCCAGCAGCTTACGGGGGGCTGCTGGCACTGAAGCTTTCTTT. Full variable domain (missing parts from reference TRBV7-9 and TRBJ1-1): DTGVSQNPRHKITKRGQNVTFRCDPISEHNRLYWYRQTLGQGPEFLTYFQNEAQLEKSRLLSDRFSAERPKGSFSTLEIQRTEQGDSAMYLCASSLRGAAGTEAFFGQGTRLTVV.

This clonotype was counted only a few times. J is TRBJ2-7 and V is TRBV6-6; D uncertain. The CDR3 length is 11 residues. Germline V gene lookup returns CDR1 MNHNY and CDR2 SVGAGI (reference sequence). V was shortened by 4 bases and J by 3 bases, with 4 bases between the two germline ends. The CDR3 loop is CASSSFYEQYF. CDR3 sequence (DNA): TGTGCCAGCAGTTCCTTCTACGAGCAGTACTTC.

The chain uses TRBV10-3 and TRBJ2-7, with 7 bases identical to TRBD1. Trimming took 11 bases from V and 1 from J; bases not matched to a gene: 11. The CDR3 loop spans 14 amino acids. CDR1 and CDR2 from the germline V gene are ENHRY and SYGVKD. As DNA, the CDR3 is TGTGCCGTAACCTCCCCAGGGGGATCCTACGAGCAGTACTTC. Protein: CAVTSPGGSYEQYF.